These 31 T cell receptor beta chains share one sample of origin, sequenced in a study of OX40 agonist ivuxolimab in advanced cancers. TCRdb's copy holds only in-frame clones and misses some; the assay was immunoSEQ multiplex PCR. The repertoire holds fewer than 80,000 clones, with roughly nine tenths as singletons. Here the sequenced sample was CD4+ or CD8+ T cells sorted from blood, taken in a trial of the OX40 agonist ivuxolimab. Source of these receptors: an adult with an advanced solid tumor such as melanoma, head and neck, liver or kidney cancer.

The genes are TRBV29-1 and TRBJ1-1; 7 nucleotides match TRBD1. The CDR3 length is 15 residues. The V and J ends lost 6 bases and 2 bases, in that order; junction bases with no gene match: 12. Germline CDR1 reads SQVTM; CDR2 reads ANQGSEA. The CDR3 loop is CSVTGTALGNTEAFF. The DNA for the CDR3 is TGCAGCGTGACCGGGACAGCTCTCGGAAACACTGAAGCTTTCTTT.

The chain recombines TRBV2 with TRBJ2-3; 7 bases match TRBD2. This CDR3 has 14 amino acids. Germline V gene sequence: CDR1 SNHLY, CDR2 FYNNEI. Trimming removed 7 bases from V and 4 bases from J; junction bases left unmatched: 8. CDR3 sequence reads: CASINGLGPDTQYF. The CDR3 nucleotides read TGTGCCAGCATTAACGGACTAGGGCCAGATACGCAGTATTTT.

The chain employs TRBV28 and TRBJ1-4; no reliable D call. This CDR3 is 16 amino acids long. Germline V gene sequence: CDR1 MDHEN, CDR2 SYDVKM. The germline V and J ends were trimmed by 5 bases and 3 bases, with 16 bases remaining between them. In nucleotides, the CDR3 is TGTGCCAGCAGTCTCCCAGAGGCGCGTGCTAATGAAAAACTGTTTTTT. It translates to CASSLPEARANEKLFF.

The chain carries TRBV21-1 and TRBJ2-7; TRBD2 was called by the table and not checked on the DNA. TRBV21-1 is a recognized pseudogene. This CDR3 has 13 residues. The CDR3 DNA follows: TGTGCCGGGGGGGAGACAGGCACCTACGAGCAGTACTTC. This codes for CAGGETGTYEQYF.

The chain combines TRBV5-1 with TRBJ2-7, with 7 positions matching TRBD2. The CDR3 extends over 17 amino acids. Germline V gives CDR1 SGHRS, CDR2 YFSETQ. With V trimmed by 3 bases and J by 4 bases, 16 bases remained unmatched. For the CDR3, the DNA is TGCGCCAGCAGCTACCATGGGCTAGCGGAGGCCATATACGAGCAGTACTTC. Encoded protein: CASSYHGLAEAIYEQYF.

This chain connects TRBV7-9 to TRBJ2-3; TRBD2 agrees at 12 bases. This CDR3 is 18 amino acids long. Losses at the gene ends were 1 base for V and 1 base for J; bases not matched to a gene: 6. Germline CDR1 is SEHNR and CDR2 is FQNEAQ (reference sequence). CDR3 nucleotide sequence: TGTGCCAGCAGCTTAGGGCTAGCGGGAGGGGTTCGCACAGATACGCAGTATTTT. This translates into CASSLGLAGGVRTDTQYF.

The chain joins TRBV28 to TRBJ1-1; D is unresolved. The CDR3 loop spans 14 amino acids. Between the trimmed V and J ends, which lost 6 bases and 2 bases, there was a span of 13 bases. In germline, CDR1 is MDHEN, CDR2 SYDVKM. Here the CDR3 reads CASRRDTRNTEAFF. CDR3 DNA sequence: TGTGCCAGCAGGAGAGACACCCGAAACACTGAAGCTTTCTTT.

The chain carries TRBV19 and TRBJ2-6, with TRBD1 matching 10 bases. Germline V gene data show CDR1 as LNHDA and CDR2 as SQIVND (reference sequence). V lost 8 bases to trimming and J lost 4 bases; unmatched junction nucleotides: 8. The CDR3 totals 16 residues. DNA for the CDR3: TGTGCCAGTTCGGACAGGGGGAAGACCGGGGCCAACGTCCTGACTTTC. Its translation: CASSDRGKTGANVLTF.

The chain has TRBV19 and TRBJ1-1; D remains unclear. The CDR3 length is 14 residues. The V end was cut by 5 bases, the J end by 1 base, with 11 bases between. Germline V gives CDR1 LNHDA, CDR2 SQIVND (reference sequence). The CDR3, as DNA: TGTGCCAGTAGTTTAAGGGAACCGAACACTGAAGCTTTCTTT. Protein sequence: CASSLREPNTEAFF.

V is TRBV6-1 and J is TRBJ1-5; D call uncertain. Per germline, CDR1 MNHNS and CDR2 SASEGT. The V end was cut by 4 bases, the J end by 0 bases, with 16 bases between. The CDR3 sequence is 17 residues long. CDR3 DNA sequence: TGTGCCAGCAGTGTTCGGGGAGGGAGGCATAGCAATCAGCCCCAGCATTTT. Translated, it gives CASSVRGGRHSNQPQHF.

The rearrangement links TRBV6-5 to TRBJ1-5, with unresolved D. Trimming removed 6 bases from V and 2 bases from J, with 14 bases in between. Germline CDR1 MNHEY, CDR2 SVGAGI. CDR3 length: 15 amino acids. Written as DNA, the CDR3 is TGTGCCAGCAGCCGAACACGGGCTGGCAATCAGCCCCAGCATTTT. Amino acids: CASSRTRAGNQPQHF.

The chain is built from TRBV28 and TRBJ1-5; D is possibly TRBD1 (5 bases). V lost 2 bases, J lost 2 bases, and 13 bases lay in between. Germline V gene sequence: CDR1 MDHEN, CDR2 SYDVKM. CDR3 length equals 16 residues. CDR3 in amino acids: CASSLVFGRGNQPQHF. The CDR3 region has the DNA TGTGCCAGCAGTTTAGTGTTCGGCAGGGGCAATCAGCCCCAGCATTTT.

Worth noting for this clone: A read error may account for a junction end that differs from germline. The rearrangement links TRBV19 to TRBJ2-5, with D uncertain. CDR3 length: 15 amino acids. Per germline, CDR1 LNHDA and CDR2 SQIVND (reference sequence). The CDR3 reads CASSIADGYQDTQYF. The CDR3 DNA reads as TGTGCCAGTAGTATAGCGGACGGATACCAAGATACCCAGTACTTC.

The chain is built from TRBV18 and TRBJ2-5, with TRBD1 identical over 7 bases. The CDR3 totals 15 residues. Trimming removed 2 bases from V and 2 bases from J; junction bases left unmatched: 5. Germline V gene sequence: CDR1 KGHSH, CDR2 LQKENI. Here the CDR3 DNA reads TGTGCCAGCTCACCAGAATCGACAGGGCAAGAGACCCAGTACTTC. It translates to CASSPESTGQETQYF.

In its sample, this clone was seen a few times. The chain uses TRBV29-1 and TRBJ2-1, with 10 bases fitting TRBD2. V dropped 4 bases and J dropped 9; count of bases not matched to a gene: 3. The germline CDR1 and CDR2 sequences are SQVTM and ANQGSEA. The CDR3 runs 12 residues. CDR3 sequence: CSVGGLAIEQFF. CDR3 in DNA: TGCAGCGTTGGGGGACTAGCGATTGAGCAGTTCTTC.

The V and J genes are TRBV5-5 and TRBJ1-1; no reliable D call. Germline V gives CDR1 SGHKS, CDR2 YYEKEE (reference sequence). The CDR3 length is 13 residues. The V end was cut by 4 bases, the J end by 7 bases, with 14 bases between. The CDR3 DNA reads as TGTGCCAGCAGCCGCGAGAATAACGGTGAAGCTTTCTTT. Encoded protein: CASSRENNGEAFF.

The chain employs TRBV7-9 and TRBJ2-7; the D is unclear. Looked up from germline, CDR1 is SEHNR and CDR2 is FQNEAQ (reference sequence). Deletions cut 1 base from V and 3 bases from J, with 7 bases between. The CDR3 is 13 amino acids. For the CDR3, the DNA is TGTGCCAGCAGCTTAGAGAATCGCTACGAGCAGTACTTC. Translating gives CASSLENRYEQYF.

The DNA for the CDR3 is TGTGCCAGCAGTTTATGGGGGGGAGGTAGCGAGCAGTACTTC. Its protein is CASSLWGGGSEQYF. The V and J genes are TRBV28 and TRBJ2-7; D may be TRBD2 (6 bases). Germline V gene lookup returns CDR1 MDHEN and CDR2 SYDVKM. Trimming pared 0 bases from V and 6 bases from J, leaving 12 bases between. The CDR3 covers 14 residues.

The chain links TRBV7-9 to TRBJ2-7, with D possibly being TRBD1 (5 bases). Germline CDR1 is SEHNR and CDR2 is FQNEAQ (reference sequence). The ends were cut back, 2 bases at V and 5 bases at J, with 10 bases in the middle. This CDR3 comprises 13 residues. The CDR3 is CASSLWTRDEQYF. The CDR3 bases are TGTGCCAGCAGCTTATGGACACGAGACGAGCAGTACTTC.

This clone occurred a few times. The chain is built from TRBV11-1 and TRBJ1-1; the D is unclear. Trimming took off 2 bases at V and 1 base at J, with 5 bases between the two ends. Looked up from germline, CDR1 is SGHAT and CDR2 is FQDESV (reference sequence). The CDR3 contains 13 residues. DNA of the CDR3: TGTGCCAGCAGCTTAAAGTGGAACACTGAAGCTTTCTTT. Translation gives CASSLKWNTEAFF.

In its sample, this clone was seen once. The chain recombines TRBV28 with TRBJ1-1; D perhaps matches TRBD1 (6 bases). The CDR3 spans 13 residues. Trimming cost V 5 bases and J 4 bases, with 11 bases left between them. The V gene's germline CDR1 is MDHEN and CDR2 SYDVKM. This CDR3 is CASSTTGFTEAFF. The CDR3, as DNA: TGTGCCAGCAGTACTACAGGGTTCACTGAAGCTTTCTTT.

The chain recombines TRBV30 with TRBJ1-3, with unresolved D. Germline CDR1 GTSNPN, CDR2 SVGIG (reference sequence). Trimming removed 3 bases from V and 2 bases from J, with 8 bases in between. This CDR3 has 13 residues. The CDR3 bases are TGTGCCTGGAGCCCCGGGCCTGGAAACACCATATATTTT. Amino acid sequence: CAWSPGPGNTIYF.

V is TRBV6-5 and J is TRBJ2-7; D is perhaps TRBD1 or TRBD2 (5 bases each). Germline loops: CDR1 MNHEY, CDR2 SVGAGI. V was clipped by 2 bases and J by 1 base, with 12 bases between them. This CDR3 comprises 15 residues. The CDR3: CASSYAGAVSYEQYF. The CDR3 DNA sequence: TGTGCCAGCAGTTACGCCGGGGCGGTATCCTACGAGCAGTACTTC.

CDR3 bases: TGTGCCATCAGTGAGTCTACCGGGAACTACAATGAGCAGTTCTTC. Translated, it gives CAISESTGNYNEQFF. The chain recombines TRBV10-3 with TRBJ2-1; D possibly corresponds to TRBD2 (5 bases). Germline V gene sequence: CDR1 ENHRY, CDR2 SYGVKD. Trimming took 0 bases from V and 3 from J, leaving 9 bases between them. This CDR3 has 15 amino acids.

V and J are TRBV6-1 and TRBJ1-1; D is ambiguous. In germline, CDR1 is MNHNS, CDR2 SASEGT. V gave up 2 bases and J gave up 4 bases, with 8 bases separating them. This CDR3 has 13 residues. The CDR3 sequence is CASSEYWGTEAFF. The DNA of the CDR3 is TGTGCCAGCAGTGAATACTGGGGCACTGAAGCTTTCTTT.

This chain links TRBV2 with TRBJ2-2; perhaps TRBD2 as D (6 bases). This CDR3 spans 14 amino acids. Germline V gives CDR1 SNHLY, CDR2 FYNNEI. The V gene lost 4 bases and the J gene lost 4 bases, with 10 bases spanning the gap. The CDR3 DNA reads as TGTGCCAGCAGTGCTCTAGCGTTCACCGGGGAGCTGTTTTTT. Amino acids: CASSALAFTGELFF.

The chain carries TRBV25-1 and TRBJ2-3, with D uncertain. V was clipped by 7 bases and J by 2 bases, with 13 bases between them. This CDR3 spans 14 amino acids. The V gene's germline CDR1 is MGHDK and CDR2 SYGVNS. For the CDR3, the DNA is TGTGCCAGCAATGGACCCACAATCACAGATACGCAGTATTTT. Amino acids: CASNGPTITDTQYF.

The chain uses TRBV5-4 and TRBJ1-2; 12 nucleotides agree with TRBD1. The V gene end was trimmed by 4 bases and the J gene end by 4 bases; junction bases not matched to a gene: 8. The CDR3 loop spans 16 amino acids. The germline V gene encodes CDR1 SGHNT and CDR2 YYREEE (reference sequence). The DNA for the CDR3 is TGTGCCAGCAGCAGGGGACAGGGGGCGCAAAGCTATGGCTACACCTTC. The encoded protein is CASSRGQGAQSYGYTF.

Concerning this clone itself: Distinct nucleotide sequences in the sample also encode this CDR3. The J gene is TRBJ2-7, the V gene TRBV18; D is perhaps TRBD2 (5 bases). The CDR3 contains 14 residues. Between the trimmed V and J ends, which lost 3 bases and 2 bases, there was a span of 11 bases. Germline assignment: CDR1 KGHSH and CDR2 LQKENI. CDR3: CASSPQDFAYEQYF. CDR3 DNA: TGTGCCAGCTCACCCCAGGACTTCGCCTACGAGCAGTACTTC.

The rearrangement uses TRBV30 and TRBJ1-5; D not certain. V lost 4 bases, J lost 2 bases, and 9 bases lay in between. Germline values: CDR1 GTSNPN, CDR2 SVGIG (reference sequence). The CDR3 is made up of 13 amino acids. The CDR3 nucleotides read TGTGCCTGGACCGCTCAGGGCAATCAGCCCCAGCATTTT. As protein: CAWTAQGNQPQHF.

The DNA of the CDR3 is TGTGCCAGCAGCTTTGGCCGGGGGGGATACGAGCAGTACTTC. Residues: CASSFGRGGYEQYF. V and J are TRBV5-4 and TRBJ2-7; the match to TRBD2 covers 8 bases. CDR1 and CDR2 (germline): SGHNT, YYREEE (reference sequence). The CDR3 sequence is 14 residues long. After removal of 2 bases from V and 4 bases from J, the junction contained 5 bases not matched to a gene.